This TCR beta chain was captured in a study of blood T cell repertoires in COVID-19. About the research overall: The United States, Italy and Spain provided the acute and convalescent COVID-19 samples. PBMCs, B-cell-depleted T cells, or T cells provided the cDNA or gDNA that made up the material.

Per the study methods: Nucleated cell number was recorded as an estimate derived from reference gene primer amplification. Libraries were prepared by immunoSEQ multiplex PCR; TCRdb keeps only in-frame clonotypes and omits some of them. V and J calls plus clone size are reproduced from that table; the DNA served to infer D and trimming. The data show a few hundred thousand clones, 70% to 90% seen once. The CDR3 consists of 16 residues. Between the trimmed V and J ends, which lost 0 bases and 6 bases, there was a span of 17 bases. Germline lookup yields CDR1 SEHNR and CDR2 FQNEAQ (reference sequence). The V gene is TRBV7-9, the J gene TRBJ1-2; TRBD1 might be the D (5 bases). Sequenced input: peripheral blood. This sequence originates from a woman in her 70s with COVID-19, enrolled during active disease. In DNA, the CDR3 is TGTGCCAGCAGCTTAGCGCTCCAGGGAATGTCTGATGGCTACACCTTC. Translating gives CASSLALQGMSDGYTF.